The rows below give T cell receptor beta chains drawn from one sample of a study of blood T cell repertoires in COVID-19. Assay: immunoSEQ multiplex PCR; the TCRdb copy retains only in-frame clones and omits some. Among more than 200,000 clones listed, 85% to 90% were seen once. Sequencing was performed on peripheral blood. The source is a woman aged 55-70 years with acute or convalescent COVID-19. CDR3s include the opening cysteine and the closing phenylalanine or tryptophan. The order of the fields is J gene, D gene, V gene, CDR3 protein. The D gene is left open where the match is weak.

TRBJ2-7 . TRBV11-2 CASSLGGGLTYEQYF
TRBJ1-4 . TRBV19 CASSISLPGREKLFF
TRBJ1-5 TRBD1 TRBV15 CATSRESAGQGAQPQHF
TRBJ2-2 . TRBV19 CASSIELNTGELFF
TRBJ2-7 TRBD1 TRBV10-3 CAISEGQGFIYEQYF
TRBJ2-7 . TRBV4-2 CASSQDHGGPSLEQYF
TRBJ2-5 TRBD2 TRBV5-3 CARSVAGDQETQYF
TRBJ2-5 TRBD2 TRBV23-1 CASSQPKIAGGPGETQYF
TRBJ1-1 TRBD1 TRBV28 CASSRTGGLTEAFF
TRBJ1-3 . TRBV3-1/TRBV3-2 CASSQEGAFSGNTIYF
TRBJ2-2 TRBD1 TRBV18 CASSPSGGSGELFF
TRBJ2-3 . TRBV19 CASSQGQPGTDTQYF
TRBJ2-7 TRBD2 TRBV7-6 CASSSGGLAGGDEQYF
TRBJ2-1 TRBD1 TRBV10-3 CAIRNQSGQGNNEQFF
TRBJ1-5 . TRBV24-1 CATRRDREDQPQHF
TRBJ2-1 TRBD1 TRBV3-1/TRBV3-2 CASSQDWGQEQFF
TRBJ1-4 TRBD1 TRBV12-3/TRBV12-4 CASSSTGQGYFF
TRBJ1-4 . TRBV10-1 CASSESGTAGTKLFF
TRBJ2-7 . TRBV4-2 CASSQRGGVYEQYF
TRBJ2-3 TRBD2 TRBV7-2 CASSFQSGNTDTQYF